The rows below give T cell receptor beta chains drawn from one sample of a study of blood T cell repertoires in COVID-19. Assay: immunoSEQ multiplex PCR; the TCRdb copy retains only in-frame clones and omits some. This repertoire shows 30,000 to 40,000 clones, around 73% found once; its top ten account for 6% to 8%. Sequencing used peripheral blood. These receptors were taken from a woman aged 55-70 years with acute or convalescent COVID-19. Both conserved end residues are part of each CDR3. The order of the fields is D gene, V gene, clone size, J gene, CDR3 DNA, CDR3 protein. The D gene is left open where the match is weak. Rows give clone size only sometimes, using once, few, many, or a class for an expanded clone.

d_gene: .
v_gene: TRBV6-5
abundance: .
j_gene: TRBJ1-2
CDR3nt: TGTGCCAGCAGTTACTCGATGGCTACGGGGAACTATGGCTACACCTTC
CDR3aa: CASSYSMATGNYGYTF

d_gene: .
v_gene: TRBV7-2
abundance: once
j_gene: TRBJ1-5
CDR3nt: TGTGCCAGCAGCTTCCCTCCCCGTATTAATCAGCCCCAGCATTTT
CDR3aa: CASSFPPRINQPQHF

d_gene: .
v_gene: TRBV15
abundance: .
j_gene: TRBJ1-5
CDR3nt: TGTGCCACCAGCAGAGTAGAAGGAGGAGGCTGGGTCAATCAGCCCCAGCATTTT
CDR3aa: CATSRVEGGGWVNQPQHF

d_gene: .
v_gene: TRBV6-2/TRBV6-3
abundance: .
j_gene: TRBJ1-1
CDR3nt: TGTGCCAGCAGTTCGGAGAATCGAGGACGGGGTCGGTCCGACACTGAAGCTTTCTTT
CDR3aa: CASSSENRGRGRSDTEAFF

d_gene: .
v_gene: TRBV6-5
abundance: .
j_gene: TRBJ2-5
CDR3nt: TGTGCCAGCCTCCCGGGTTCTACGGGGGAGACCCAGTACTTC
CDR3aa: CASLPGSTGETQYF

d_gene: .
v_gene: TRBV5-1
abundance: .
j_gene: TRBJ2-2
CDR3nt: TGCGCCAGCAGCCCCAAAGGGGGATCCGGGGAGCTGTTTTTT
CDR3aa: CASSPKGGSGELFF

d_gene: .
v_gene: TRBV11-2
abundance: .
j_gene: TRBJ2-7
CDR3nt: TGTGCCAGCAGCTCGCCTTTTGACTCCCCCGGGGACGAGCAGTACTTC
CDR3aa: CASSSPFDSPGDEQYF

d_gene: TRBD1
v_gene: TRBV19
abundance: .
j_gene: TRBJ1-5
CDR3nt: TGTGCCAGTAGTGCCCAGGGGGCAAATCAGCCCCAGCATTTT
CDR3aa: CASSAQGANQPQHF

d_gene: TRBD1
v_gene: TRBV27
abundance: .
j_gene: TRBJ1-1
CDR3nt: TGTGCCAGCAGTTTATCTACAGGGGCCAACACTGAAGCTTTCTTT
CDR3aa: CASSLSTGANTEAFF

d_gene: .
v_gene: TRBV6-1
abundance: .
j_gene: TRBJ1-2
CDR3nt: TGTGCCAGCAGTGAAGCTAGGCCGTTTTGGGGCGACGGCTACACCTTC
CDR3aa: CASSEARPFWGDGYTF

d_gene: .
v_gene: TRBV19
abundance: .
j_gene: TRBJ1-6
CDR3nt: TGTGCCACCCCGGACAGCGACCATTCACCCCTCCACTTT
CDR3aa: CATPDSDHSPLHF

d_gene: TRBD1
v_gene: TRBV5-6
abundance: .
j_gene: TRBJ1-3
CDR3nt: TGTGCCAGCAGCTTGATATCGGGACAGGGAGGAGGAAACACCATATATTTT
CDR3aa: CASSLISGQGGGNTIYF

d_gene: .
v_gene: TRBV20-1
abundance: .
j_gene: TRBJ2-3
CDR3nt: TGCAGTGCCTACATAGAGGGTACGCAGTATTTT
CDR3aa: CSAYIEGTQYF

d_gene: .
v_gene: TRBV7-9
abundance: few
j_gene: TRBJ2-7
CDR3nt: TGTGCCAGCAGCTTAAGAGGATACGAGCAGTACTTC
CDR3aa: CASSLRGYEQYF

d_gene: TRBD2
v_gene: TRBV6-5
abundance: .
j_gene: TRBJ2-1
CDR3nt: TGTGCCAGCAGTTCGATAGCGGGGGGAAAGGATGAGCAGTTCTTC
CDR3aa: CASSSIAGGKDEQFF

d_gene: TRBD2
v_gene: TRBV15
abundance: .
j_gene: TRBJ2-1
CDR3nt: TGTGCCACCAGCACAATCAGCCTACTAGCGGGGGGTTACAATGAGCAGTTCTTC
CDR3aa: CATSTISLLAGGYNEQFF

d_gene: TRBD1
v_gene: TRBV30
abundance: .
j_gene: TRBJ1-6
CDR3nt: TGTGCCTGGATGGGACAGCATAATTCACCCCTCCACTTT
CDR3aa: CAWMGQHNSPLHF

d_gene: .
v_gene: TRBV11-3
abundance: .
j_gene: TRBJ1-4
CDR3nt: TGTGCCAGCAGTTTCCCTTATAAACTGTTTTTT
CDR3aa: CASSFPYKLFF

d_gene: .
v_gene: TRBV24-1
abundance: .
j_gene: TRBJ1-5
CDR3nt: TGTGCCACCACCTCTGGGCTGAGCAATCAGCCCCAGCATTTT
CDR3aa: CATTSGLSNQPQHF

d_gene: .
v_gene: TRBV6-5
abundance: few
j_gene: TRBJ1-3
CDR3nt: TGTGCCAGCCGAGAGGCATCTGGAAACACCATATATTTT
CDR3aa: CASREASGNTIYF

d_gene: .
v_gene: TRBV5-8
abundance: .
j_gene: TRBJ2-1
CDR3nt: TGTGCCAGCAGCTCTCGGGGTGCGGGCTCCTACAATGAGCAGTTCTTC
CDR3aa: CASSSRGAGSYNEQFF

d_gene: TRBD1
v_gene: TRBV9
abundance: .
j_gene: TRBJ1-1
CDR3nt: TGTGCCAGCAGCGTAGAGGAGGCTTTTGACAGGGGGACGAACACTGAAGCTTTCTTT
CDR3aa: CASSVEEAFDRGTNTEAFF